This T cell receptor (beta chain) appears in the sequencing data of a study of T-cell memory formation after mild COVID-19. Findings of the study overall: Whereas later expanders leaned CD4+, clones contracting day 15 to 85 showed a balanced CD4/CD8 makeup. The pre-infection memory compartment contained some responding clones, suggesting cross-reactive memory joined. The study found contracting CD4+ clones mainly in CM and EM and contracting CD8+ clones in EMRA.

Trimming removed 8 bases from V and 6 bases from J; junction bases left unmatched: 13. The germline gives CDR1 KGHSH, CDR2 LQKENI. The CDR3 sequence is 15 residues long. Concerning this clonotype itself: Its antigen is still unknown.

TCRdb independently ran MiXCR on the 5' RACE reads; one entry per CDR3 protein. The repertoire has 100,000 to 150,000 distinct CDR3 sequences, approximately 5.9% of them found once; the top ten carry under 2.5%. This TCR came from an adult woman who had mild COVID-19 (a few samples of this study predate the infection). Cell type and time point are not known. The sequencing input was PBMCs or a T cell subset sorted from them (not recorded which). V is TRBV18 and J is TRBJ2-1, with TRBD1 identical over 7 bases. The CDR3 region has the DNA TGTGCCAGCCTTCGTGGGGACAGACTAATCAATGAGCAGTTCTTC. It yields the protein CASLRGDRLINEQFF.